These 20 T cell receptor beta chains came from one sample sequenced in a study of blood T cell repertoires in COVID-19. The method was immunoSEQ multiplex PCR; TCRdb's version includes in-frame clones alone and lacks a portion of them. This sample has 340,000 or so clones, with 80% to 90% found just once. The sample taken for sequencing was peripheral blood. The receptor set was obtained from a man aged 45-65 years with active or convalescent COVID-19.

This chain joins TRBV28 and TRBJ2-3, with D perhaps matching TRBD2 (6 bases). Trimming left V 5 bases short and J 2 bases short, with 14 bases between. Germline V gives CDR1 MDHEN, CDR2 SYDVKM. This CDR3 is built from 15 residues. The CDR3, as DNA: TGTGCCAGCAGTCTCCCGGGAGCGAACACAGATACGCAGTATTTT. This gives the protein CASSLPGANTDTQYF.

The V call is TRBV18, the J call TRBJ1-1; 9 bases match TRBD1. In germline, CDR1 is KGHSH, CDR2 LQKENI. Trimming took 6 bases from V and 10 from J; bases not matched to a gene: 15. This CDR3 is 15 amino acids long. CDR3 bases: TGTGCCAGCTCCCCCGGGACAGGGATTCCCCATTTAGCTTTCTTT. Its translation is CASSPGTGIPHLAFF.

V is TRBV10-3 and J is TRBJ2-1, with 9 bases fitting TRBD1. Germline CDR1 ENHRY, CDR2 SYGVKD. Unmatched junction bases numbered 5, after V lost 7 bases and J lost 7 bases. The CDR3 runs to 13 residues. CDR3 in DNA: TGTGCCATCACCCCGGGACAGGGTAATGAGCAGTTCTTC. Translation: CAITPGQGNEQFF.

This chain uses TRBV7-2 with TRBJ1-1; D might be TRBD1 (5 bases). This CDR3 has 14 amino acids. V gave up 2 bases and J gave up 11 bases, with 18 bases separating them. Germline V gene data show CDR1 as SGHTA and CDR2 as FQGNSA. CDR3 region: CASSLNRAGGTAFF. CDR3 nucleotide sequence: TGTGCCAGCAGCTTAAACCGGGCGGGGGGTACGGCTTTCTTT.

This chain's CDR3 is CASSLVASGRAGELFF. The CDR3 DNA is TGCGCCAGCAGCCTGGTGGCTAGCGGGAGGGCCGGGGAGCTGTTTTTT. V and J are TRBV5-1 and TRBJ2-2, with 12 bases identical to TRBD2. The CDR3 covers 16 residues. CDR1 SGHRS and CDR2 YFSETQ come from the germline V gene. V shed 4 bases, J shed 6 bases, and the junction held 7 bases outside the gene matches.

This sequence joins TRBV28 and TRBJ2-7, with 9 bases matching TRBD2. The CDR3 spans 14 residues. The germline V gene has CDR1 MDHEN and CDR2 SYDVKM. J lost 6 bases, V lost 5 bases, and 8 bases had no gene match. Here the CDR3 reads CASSPLAGVGEQYF. The CDR3 DNA follows: TGTGCCAGCAGTCCATTAGCGGGAGTCGGCGAGCAGTACTTC.

This CDR3 is CASSVGTASTDTQYF. The CDR3 nucleotides read TGTGCCAGCAGCGTAGGTACAGCTAGCACAGATACGCAGTATTTT. The chain recombines TRBV9 with TRBJ2-3; D is unclear. V lost 0 bases, J lost 0 bases, and 8 bases lay in between. This CDR3 region has 15 residues. Germline values: CDR1 SGDLS, CDR2 YYNGEE.

J is TRBJ1-6 and V is TRBV5-6, with 8 bases that match TRBD1. This CDR3 is built from 14 residues. Germline CDR1 reads SGHDT; CDR2 reads YYEEEE. V lost 8 bases and J lost 7; bases outside the gene matches: 8. The CDR3 is CARALGQANSPLHF. CDR3 coding DNA: TGTGCCAGGGCGTTGGGACAGGCAAATTCACCCCTCCACTTT.

This chain links TRBV28 with TRBJ2-1; 8 bases line up with TRBD2. J was trimmed by 7 bases and V by 6 bases; bases with no gene match: 17. The CDR3 totals 17 residues. CDR1 and CDR2 (germline): MDHEN, SYDVKM. The CDR3 region has the DNA TGTGCCAGCAGATCCACCCGAGGAAGCGGGAGTCGGAATGAGCAGTTCTTC. Its protein is CASRSTRGSGSRNEQFF.

The V gene is TRBV2, the J gene TRBJ2-4; no definite D call. CDR3 length: 13 amino acids. Germline CDR1 is SNHLY and CDR2 is FYNNEI. Trimming shortened V by 4 bases and J by 0 bases, and 4 bases separated the two germline ends. The CDR3 DNA is TGTGCCAGCAGTGGACTAGCCAAAAACATTCAGTACTTC. Its translation is CASSGLAKNIQYF.

V is TRBV2 and J is TRBJ1-4; perhaps TRBD1 as D (6 bases). The CDR3 runs 11 residues. Deletions cut 5 bases from V and 11 bases from J, with 9 bases between. Germline loops: CDR1 SNHLY, CDR2 FYNNEI. DNA for the CDR3: TGTGCCAGCAGTACAGGGTGGAAACTGTTTTTT. Amino acid sequence: CASSTGWKLFF.

The V call is TRBV5-4, the J call TRBJ1-4, with 11 nucleotides matching TRBD1. The CDR3 has 17 residues. V shed 3 bases and J 0 bases; nucleotides not matched to a gene: 4. From germline, CDR1 is SGHNT and CDR2 YYREEE (reference sequence). The CDR3 DNA follows: TGTGCCAGCAGCTCGAGGACAGGGGGCACAACTAATGAAAAACTGTTTTTT. This gives the protein CASSSRTGGTTNEKLFF.

The genes are TRBV7-9 and TRBJ2-1; 7 bases agree with TRBD2. CDR3 size: 15 residues. V dropped 1 base and J dropped 7; count of bases not matched to a gene: 7. Germline V gives CDR1 SEHNR, CDR2 FQNEAQ (reference sequence). CDR3 region: CASSLGGGPGNEQFF. CDR3 nucleotide sequence: TGTGCCAGCAGCTTAGGGGGAGGGCCTGGTAATGAGCAGTTCTTC.

The CDR3, as DNA: TGTGCCAGCAGCGGGCACGGGAGCCGCTACTCTGGGGCCAACGTCCTGACTTTC. Amino acid sequence: CASSGHGSRYSGANVLTF. The chain couples TRBV9 to TRBJ2-6, with D perhaps matching TRBD2 (6 bases). The CDR3 loop spans 18 amino acids. Per germline, CDR1 SGDLS and CDR2 YYNGEE. Between the trimmed V and J ends, which lost 3 bases and 0 bases, there was a span of 16 bases.

This chain links TRBV5-1 with TRBJ2-2, with 13 bases matching TRBD2. This CDR3 has 16 residues. CDR1 is SGHRS, CDR2 YFSETQ, per germline. Trimming took 5 bases from V and 4 from J; bases not matched to a gene: 5. The CDR3 region has the DNA TGCGCCAGCAGACCCCGGACTAGCGGGGGCACCGGGGAGCTGTTTTTT. Translated, it gives CASRPRTSGGTGELFF.

V is TRBV30 and J is TRBJ2-2; TRBD1 agrees at 11 bases. The junction had 10 bases not matched to a gene; V was cut back by 1 base and J by 6 bases. Per germline, CDR1 GTSNPN and CDR2 SVGIG (reference sequence). The CDR3 spans 17 residues. The CDR3 DNA sequence: TGTGCCTGGAGTGGCCGGGACAGGGGGGCTTTATCCGGGGAGCTGTTTTTT. This gives the protein CAWSGRDRGALSGELFF.

The chain carries TRBV5-1 and TRBJ1-2; TRBD1 is a possible D gene (6 bases). V was pared by 0 bases and J by 3 bases, with 18 bases between. Per germline, CDR1 SGHRS and CDR2 YFSETQ. This CDR3 region has 17 residues. The CDR3 reads CASSLAAGGQGDYGYTF. CDR3 DNA: TGCGCCAGCAGCTTGGCCGCCGGGGGGCAAGGGGACTATGGCTACACCTTC.

V gene TRBV28 combines with J gene TRBJ2-3; TRBD1 aligns across 11 bases. The V gene's germline CDR1 is MDHEN and CDR2 SYDVKM. The CDR3 consists of 15 residues. After removal of 9 bases from V and 5 bases from J, the junction contained 10 bases not matched to a gene. The DNA for the CDR3 is TGTGCCAGTCGATTCGCGGGACAGGGGGAAGATACGCAGTATTTT. Protein: CASRFAGQGEDTQYF.

The V and J genes are TRBV5-1 and TRBJ2-2, with 8 bases lining up with TRBD2. Germline trimming cut 4 bases from V and 7 bases from J; bases unmatched to any gene: 9. This CDR3 contains 15 residues. Per germline, CDR1 SGHRS and CDR2 YFSETQ. The CDR3 region is CASSSTAGGVGELFF. The CDR3 DNA sequence: TGCGCCAGCAGCAGCACCGCGGGAGGCGTCGGGGAGCTGTTTTTT.

The chain is built from TRBV11-2 and TRBJ1-4; D is ambiguous. CDR3 length: 16 amino acids. V was clipped by 1 base and J by 0 bases, with 9 bases between them. CDR1 and CDR2 (germline): SGHAT, FQNNGV. The CDR3 sequence: CASSLGAPSTNEKLFF. The CDR3 bases are TGTGCCAGCAGCTTAGGAGCACCATCAACTAATGAAAAACTGTTTTTT.